The 7 T cell receptor beta chains below were found in one sample sequenced in a study of spatial heterogeneity in lung cancer (dated by TCRdb to the late 2010s). Receptor amplification or capture employed 5' RACE. Sequencing instrument: NextSeq 500. The public reads were quality trimmed at Q25 with fastp and then assembled into clones with MiXCR by TCRdb, keeping productive beta chains. Merged by CDR3 protein, the rows form single entries marked with the most common genes and DNA. The sample data list some 100,000 distinct CDR3 sequences, and about 9.4% of these were observed just once. Together, the top ten hold 6% to 7.5% of the sample. The sample's time point label, decoded: sample taken at primary tumor resection. Without any cell sorting, TCR sequencing was performed on whole RNA extracted either from tumor and nontumor lung tissue or from cryopreserved PBMC samples. The sample consisted of PBMCs, taken at surgery. The receptors were sampled from a male donor with early-stage non-small cell lung cancer.

The chain employs TRBV2 and TRBJ2-1, with TRBD2 identical over 13 bases. This CDR3 spans 16 amino acids. Germline V gives CDR1 SNHLY, CDR2 FYNNEI. Trimming at V came to 4 bases and at J to 5 bases, leaving 5 bases not matched to a gene. CDR3 amino acids: CASSAVGLAGHNEQFF. The CDR3 DNA sequence: TGTGCCAGCAGTGCCGTGGGACTAGCGGGGCACAATGAGCAGTTCTTC.

The rearrangement links TRBV7-8 to TRBJ2-5; D gene ambiguous. The germline V and J ends were trimmed by 1 base and 2 bases, with 8 bases remaining between them. The CDR3 runs to 14 residues. The V gene's germline CDR1 is SGHVS and CDR2 FQNEAQ. The CDR3 region is CASSLVNRQETQYF. The CDR3 nucleotides are TGTGCCAGCAGCTTAGTGAACAGACAAGAGACCCAGTACTTC. Combining the CDR3 with reference TRBV7-8 and TRBJ2-5 gives the whole variable domain GAGVSQSPRYKVAKRGQDVALRCDPISGHVSLFWYQQALGQGPEFLTYFQNEAQLDKSGLPSDRFFAERPEGSVSTLKIQRTQQEDSAVYLCASSLVNRQETQYFGPGTRLLVL.

In its sample, this clonotype was seen many times. One junction end does not reproduce the germline sequence, and a read error may be involved. The chain is built from TRBV6-2 or TRBV6-3 and TRBJ1-2; weak D call: TRBD1 (6 bases). The CDR3 runs to 14 residues. Looked up from germline, CDR1 is MNHEY and CDR2 is SVGEGT. The CDR3 sequence is CASSYGQSGGRWSF. The CDR3, as DNA: TGTGCCAGCAGTTACGGACAGAGCGGAGGAAGGTGGTCCTTC.

This clonotype was detected only a few times. J is TRBJ2-7 and V is TRBV28; 8 nucleotides agree with TRBD1. The germline V gene has CDR1 MDHEN and CDR2 SYDVKM. Trimming cost V 11 bases and J 7 bases; bases outside gene matches: 13. CDR3 length: 13 amino acids. The CDR3 nucleotides read TGTGCCGGATCGGGACAGGTCATTGGGGAGCAGTACTTC. Translated: CAGSGQVIGEQYF.

The chain uses TRBV6-1 and TRBJ2-2; TRBD1 or TRBD2 may be the D gene (5 bases each). V lost 10 bases and J 7 bases, leaving 19 bases between the germline ends. The CDR3 is 14 amino acids. Germline CDR1 is MNHNS and CDR2 is SASEGT. The CDR3 bases are TGTGCCACCTCTACCGGGACCCAGGGCGGGGAGCTGTTTTTT. Protein sequence: CATSTGTQGGELFF.

This chain connects TRBV20-1 to TRBJ2-7, with 11 nucleotides matching TRBD2. Germline values: CDR1 DFQATT, CDR2 SNEGSKA (reference sequence). The CDR3 runs 14 residues. V lost 3 bases and J lost 5; bases outside the gene matches: 6. Written as DNA, the CDR3 is TGCAGTGCTAGGGGTTCTAGCGGGAGGAACGAGCAGTACTTC. Translating gives CSARGSSGRNEQYF.

This chain uses TRBV11-2 with TRBJ2-1; TRBD2 aligns across 7 bases. Per germline, CDR1 SGHAT and CDR2 FQNNGV. Trimming at V came to 5 bases and at J to 2 bases, leaving 12 bases not matched to a gene. The CDR3 contains 17 residues. The chain's CDR3 is CASSQVSGARAYNEQFF. The CDR3 DNA sequence: TGTGCCAGCAGCCAGGTCAGCGGGGCTCGGGCCTACAATGAGCAGTTCTTC.